These T cell receptor beta chains were read from a single sample in a study of OX40 agonist ivuxolimab in advanced cancers. Only in-frame clones appear in the TCRdb table, and some are missing; sequencing was by immunoSEQ multiplex PCR. The repertoire holds 56,000 or so clones, with approximately 80% as singletons. Sequences were derived from CD4+ or CD8+ T cells sorted from blood, sampled in a trial of the OX40 agonist ivuxolimab. The receptors were gathered from an adult with an advanced solid tumor such as melanoma, head and neck, liver or kidney cancer. Each CDR3 is given with its conserved first and last residue. D genes are given only for firm matches. Size tells how often a clone was seen (once, few, many) or the class of an expanded clone, and some rows leave it out.

D: TRBD1
V: TRBV6-6
size: .
J: TRBJ2-5
CDR3: CASSPRAGGETQYF
DNA: TGTGCCAGCAGCCCCAGGGCAGGGGGAGAGACCCAGTACTTC

D: .
V: TRBV20-1
size: .
J: TRBJ2-7
CDR3: CSARAGYEQYF
DNA: TGCAGTGCTAGAGCGGGCTACGAGCAGTACTTC

D: TRBD1
V: TRBV5-4
size: .
J: TRBJ2-5
CDR3: CASSTTGGQETQYF
DNA: TGTGCCAGCAGCACAACAGGGGGTCAAGAGACCCAGTACTTC

D: .
V: TRBV6-1
size: .
J: TRBJ2-1
CDR3: CASSEWQGPGEQFF
DNA: TGTGCCAGCAGTGAATGGCAGGGGCCGGGTGAGCAGTTCTTC

D: .
V: TRBV28
size: .
J: TRBJ1-4
CDR3: CATLHVRTDNERLFF
DNA: TGTGCCACCCTCCACGTACGGACAGATAATGAAAGACTGTTTTTT

D: TRBD2
V: TRBV14
size: few
J: TRBJ2-3
CDR3: CASSPTYSGPAQYF
DNA: TGTGCCAGCAGCCCTACCTATAGCGGGCCTGCGCAGTATTTT

D: TRBD1
V: TRBV6-5
size: .
J: TRBJ2-7
CDR3: CASSPGQGSYEQYF
DNA: TGTGCCAGCAGCCCGGGACAGGGGTCCTACGAGCAGTACTTC

D: .
V: TRBV7-9
size: .
J: TRBJ2-7
CDR3: CASSLKAGPSYEQYF
DNA: TGTGCCAGCAGCTTAAAGGCGGGACCCTCCTACGAGCAGTACTTC

D: .
V: TRBV11-2
size: .
J: TRBJ2-5
CDR3: CASSLARTNQETQYF
DNA: TGTGCCAGCAGCTTAGCTCGGACAAACCAAGAGACCCAGTACTTC

D: .
V: TRBV11-2
size: .
J: TRBJ1-1
CDR3: CASSPGLSNTEAFF
DNA: TGTGCCAGCAGCCCCGGGCTTTCGAACACTGAAGCTTTCTTT